This TCR beta chain was found in a study of molecular identifiers for immune sequencing clone quantification. This clonotype was seen only a few times. Its antigen remains unidentified. Sequence at one end of the junction differs from germline and may be a read error. Study-wide results and limits: Identical TCR molecules can share a barcode, and this sharing could underestimate highly expanded clone sizes. Effector cells kept over 97% of their molecules in clones above 20 RNA copies, while naive cells kept under 1% there.

The CDR3 has 14 residues. Per germline, CDR1 SEHNR and CDR2 FQNEAQ (reference sequence). Via MiXCR, TCRdb re-called the PCR reads, giving one row per CDR3 protein. The top ten clones hold approximately 0.9% of a sample with about 640,000 distinct CDR3 sequences, about 20% of them seen once. Libraries from naive CD8 cells were generated from roughly 18,000 to 920,000 sorted cells (with 10%, 30% or 50% RNA). This clonotype was obtained from a human donor in good health. Some libraries in this study had Jurkat cell RNA spiked in. The chain joins TRBV7-9 to TRBJ2-5; 7 bases are shared with TRBD2. Input material: naive CD8+ T cells from blood, with Jurkat cell RNA spiked in. Stated subset: FACS-sorted CD8+CD4-CCR7+CD45RA+ naive T cells. CDR3 nucleotide sequence: TGTGCCAGCAGCTTACTCCCAGGGAGGGAGACCCGGTACTTC. Its protein product is CASSLLPGRETRYF.